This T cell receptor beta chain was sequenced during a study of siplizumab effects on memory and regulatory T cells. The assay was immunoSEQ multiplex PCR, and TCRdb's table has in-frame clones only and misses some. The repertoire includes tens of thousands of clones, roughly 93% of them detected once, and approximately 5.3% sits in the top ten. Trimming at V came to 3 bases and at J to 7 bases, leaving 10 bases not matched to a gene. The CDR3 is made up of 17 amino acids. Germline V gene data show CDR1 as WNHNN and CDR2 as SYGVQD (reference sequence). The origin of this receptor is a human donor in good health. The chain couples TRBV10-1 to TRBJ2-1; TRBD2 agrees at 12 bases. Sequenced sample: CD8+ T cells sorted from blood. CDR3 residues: CASSDSSGGASWNEQFF. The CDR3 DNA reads TGCGCCAGCAGTGATTCTAGCGGGGGGGCCTCATGGAATGAGCAGTTCTTC.